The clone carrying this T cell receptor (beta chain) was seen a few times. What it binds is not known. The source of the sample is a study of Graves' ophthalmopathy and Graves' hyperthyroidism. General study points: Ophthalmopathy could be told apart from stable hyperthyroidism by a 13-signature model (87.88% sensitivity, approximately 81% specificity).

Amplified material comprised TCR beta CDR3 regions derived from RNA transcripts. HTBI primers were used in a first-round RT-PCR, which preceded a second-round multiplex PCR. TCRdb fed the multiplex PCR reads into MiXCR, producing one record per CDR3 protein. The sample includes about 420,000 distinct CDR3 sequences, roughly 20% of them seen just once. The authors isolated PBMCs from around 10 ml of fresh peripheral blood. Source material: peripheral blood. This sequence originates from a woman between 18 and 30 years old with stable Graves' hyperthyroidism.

CDR3 DNA sequence: TGTGCCAGCAGTTTCTCGTTGGCAAACTATGGCTACACCTTC. Its protein is CASSFSLANYGYTF. The chain has TRBV28 and TRBJ1-2; no firm D call. This CDR3 comprises 14 residues. The germline V gene has CDR1 MDHEN and CDR2 SYDVKM. V was trimmed by 3 bases and J by 2 bases, leaving 10 bases between them.